The rows below give T cell receptor beta chains drawn from one sample of a study of T cells in Graves' hyperthyroidism and ophthalmopathy. TCRdb recomputed calls from the multiplex PCR reads with MiXCR, one row per CDR3 protein. Among 660,000 or so distinct CDR3 sequences, around 20% were seen once, and the ten largest hold under 35%. The sample was blood. The receptors here all came from a man younger than 45 with Graves' ophthalmopathy. CDR3s include the opening cysteine and the closing phenylalanine or tryptophan. The D gene is left open where the match is weak. The listing skips clone size in some rows; elsewhere it reads once, few, many or a size class.

d_gene | abundance | j_gene | v_gene | CDR3aa | CDR3nt
TRBD1 | many | TRBJ1-6 | TRBV2 | CASNDGGTGGTSPLHF | TGTGCCAGCAACGATGGCGGGACAGGGGGCACTTCACCCCTCCACTTT
TRBD2 | few | TRBJ2-1 | TRBV27 | CASSLSGGSNKVNEQFF | TGTGCCAGCAGTTTATCAGGCGGGAGTAATAAGGTCAATGAGCAGTTCTTC
TRBD2 | . | TRBJ2-7 | TRBV27 | CASSSGLAGLSEQYF | TGTGCCAGCAGTTCGGGACTAGCGGGCCTCTCCGAGCAGTACTTC
TRBD1 | few | TRBJ1-2 | TRBV6-1 | CASSGGGAGYGYTF | TGTGCCAGCAGTGGAGGGGGCGCAGGCTATGGCTACACCTTC
. | . | TRBJ1-6 | TRBV3-1 | CASSQELTGYRLNSPLHF | TGTGCCAGCAGCCAAGAATTAACAGGGTACCGCCTTAATTCACCCCTCCACTTT
TRBD1 | . | TRBJ2-7 | TRBV29-1 | CSARQGAKEQYF | TGCAGCGCCCGACAGGGGGCGAAGGAGCAGTACTTC
. | few | TRBJ2-1 | TRBV3-1 | CASSQNRGGDYNEQFF | TGTGCCAGCAGCCAAAATAGGGGCGGGGACTACAATGAGCAGTTCTTC
TRBD1 | many | TRBJ2-5 | TRBV12-3/TRBV12-4 | CASSFRDSETQYF | TGTGCCAGCAGTTTCCGGGACAGCGAGACCCAGTACTTC
TRBD2 | many | TRBJ2-5 | TRBV11-2 | CASSPQGSGRTETQYF | TGTGCCAGCAGCCCTCAGGGTAGCGGGAGAACCGAGACCCAGTACTTC
. | few | TRBJ2-6 | TRBV7-8 | CASSLWGRTGANVLTF | TGTGCCAGCAGCTTATGGGGGCGGACTGGGGCCAACGTCCTGACTTTC
. | . | TRBJ2-7 | TRBV7-9 | CASSLEGVGEQYF | TGTGCCAGCAGCCTCGAGGGGGTAGGCGAGCAGTACTTC
. | . | TRBJ1-6 | TRBV7-9 | CASRDGLSYNSPLHF | TGTGCCAGCAGGGACGGCCTCTCCTATAATTCACCCCTCCACTTT
TRBD2 | . | TRBJ2-1 | TRBV9 | CASSAGGGYYNEQFF | TGTGCCAGCAGCGCCGGGGGGGGCTATTACAATGAGCAGTTCTTC
. | . | TRBJ2-7 | TRBV20-1 | CSASPDIYEQYF | TGCAGTGCTAGTCCGGACATTTACGAGCAGTACTTC
. | . | TRBJ1-3 | TRBV6-5 | CASSNRAAGNTIYF | TGTGCCAGCAGTAACAGGGCAGCTGGAAACACCATATATTTT
. | . | TRBJ2-5 | TRBV28 | CASSLGRGVGETQYF | TGTGCCAGCAGTTTAGGAAGGGGTGTGGGGGAGACCCAGTACTTC
. | few | TRBJ2-6 | TRBV12-3/TRBV12-4 | CASSLVGTSGANVLTF | TGTGCCAGCAGTTTAGTAGGTACATCGGGGGCCAACGTCCTGACTTTC
. | few | TRBJ2-1 | TRBV10-3 | CAISDESYNEQFF | TGTGCCATCAGTGACGAATCCTACAATGAGCAGTTCTTC
. | once | TRBJ1-4 | TRBV6-2/TRBV6-3 | CASSNGVWGEKLFF | TGTGCCAGCAGTAACGGGGTATGGGGGGAAAAACTGTTTTTT
. | . | TRBJ2-7 | TRBV4-3 | CASSQPLAQSSYEQYF | TGCGCCAGCAGCCAACCCCTAGCGCAGAGCTCCTACGAGCAGTACTTC
. | few | TRBJ2-1 | TRBV19 | CASGLLGNEQFF | TGTGCCAGTGGGCTACTAGGCAATGAGCAGTTCTTC
. | few | TRBJ2-7 | TRBV14 | CASSQETGLAYEQYF | TGTGCCAGCAGCCAGGAGACAGGTCTAGCTTACGAGCAGTACTTC
TRBD1 | . | TRBJ1-4 | TRBV4-2 | CASSQDPGGPNEKLFF | TGTGCCAGCAGCCAAGACCCAGGGGGCCCTAATGAAAAACTGTTTTTT
. | many | TRBJ2-2 | TRBV7-9 | CASMEGGLNTGELFF | TGTGCCAGCATGGAAGGTGGATTGAACACCGGGGAGCTGTTTTTT
TRBD1 | . | TRBJ1-2 | TRBV27 | CASSKPGQNYGYTF | TGTGCCAGCAGTAAACCGGGACAGAACTATGGCTACACCTTC
TRBD2 | many | TRBJ2-3 | TRBV28 | CASSALAGGPTDTQYF | TGTGCCAGCAGTGCTCTAGCGGGAGGGCCAACGGATACGCAGTATTTT
. | . | TRBJ2-3 | TRBV5-1 | CASSLARVGERTDTQYF | TGCGCCAGCAGCTTGGCCAGGGTGGGGGAACGAACAGATACGCAGTATTTT
TRBD1 | many | TRBJ1-1 | TRBV7-2 | CASSLRTGEAFF | TGTGCCAGCAGCTTGAGGACAGGTGAAGCTTTCTTT
TRBD1 | . | TRBJ1-1 | TRBV7-3 | CASSQGTGYMNTEAFF | TGTGCCAGCAGCCAGGGGACAGGATACATGAACACTGAAGCTTTCTTT
TRBD2 | . | TRBJ2-1 | TRBV29-1 | CSATSGGYNEQFF | TGCAGCGCGACTAGCGGGGGCTACAATGAGCAGTTCTTC
TRBD1 | few | TRBJ1-1 | TRBV10-3 | CAISLQGDTEAFF | TGTGCCATCAGTTTACAGGGGGACACTGAAGCTTTCTTT
. | few | TRBJ1-5 | TRBV19 | CASSRESYQPQHF | TGTGCCAGTAGTCGTGAGAGCTATCAGCCCCAGCATTTT
. | . | TRBJ2-3 | TRBV7-3 | CASSLSSGTDAQYF | TGTGCCAGCAGCTTAAGTTCGGGCACAGATGCGCAGTATTTT
TRBD1 | many | TRBJ2-5 | TRBV30 | CAWSVGATGQETQYF | TGTGCCTGGAGTGTGGGGGCGACAGGGCAAGAGACCCAGTACTTC